This record looks at one T cell receptor (beta chain) sequence and its context. These data come from a study of sequential checkpoint blockade in melanoma. Profiling relied on immunoSEQ multiplex PCR, and the TCRdb table lists in-frame clones only, not all of them. The sample has roughly 23,000 clones, less than 75% seen once; the top ten hold under 20%. Treatment here: randomized to nivolumab then ipilimumab (arm A) or the reverse (arm B). Sorted cells were live CD3+CD8+, lacking CD19 and CD56, from PBMCs. The receptor comes from a human donor with melanoma. The sequences come from CD8+ T cells sorted from blood (inferred from file names), collected from a patient given nivolumab and ipilimumab in sequence.

In DNA, the CDR3 is TGTGCCAGCATCAGCGGGGGGGCCATTGAGCAGTTCTTC. Residues: CASISGGAIEQFF. This chain joins TRBV2 and TRBJ2-1; 10 bases are shared with TRBD2. Germline-derived CDR1 and CDR2 are SNHLY and FYNNEI. CDR3 length: 13 residues. With V trimmed by 7 bases and J by 9 bases, 6 bases remained unmatched. The full variable domain, in which reference TRBV2 and TRBJ2-1 provide the parts outside the CDR3, is EPEVTQTPSHQVTQMGQEVILRCVPISNHLYFYWYRQILGQKVEFLVSFYNNEISEKSEIFDDQFSVERPDGSNFTLKIRSTKLEDSAMYFCASISGGAIEQFFGPGTRLTVL.